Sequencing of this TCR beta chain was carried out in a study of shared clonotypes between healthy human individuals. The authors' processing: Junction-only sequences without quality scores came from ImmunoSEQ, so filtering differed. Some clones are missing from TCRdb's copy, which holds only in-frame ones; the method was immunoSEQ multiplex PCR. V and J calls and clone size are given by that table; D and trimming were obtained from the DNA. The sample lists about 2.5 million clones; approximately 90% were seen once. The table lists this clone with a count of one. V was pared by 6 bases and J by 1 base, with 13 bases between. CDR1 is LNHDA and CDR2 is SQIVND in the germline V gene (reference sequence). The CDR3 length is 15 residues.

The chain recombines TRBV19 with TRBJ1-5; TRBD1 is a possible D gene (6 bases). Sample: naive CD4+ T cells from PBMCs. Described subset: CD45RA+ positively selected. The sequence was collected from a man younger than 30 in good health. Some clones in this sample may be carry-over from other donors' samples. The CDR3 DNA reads TGTGCCAGTAGGGGGGCAGGAAAAAGCAATCAGCCCCAGCATTTT. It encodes CASRGAGKSNQPQHF.